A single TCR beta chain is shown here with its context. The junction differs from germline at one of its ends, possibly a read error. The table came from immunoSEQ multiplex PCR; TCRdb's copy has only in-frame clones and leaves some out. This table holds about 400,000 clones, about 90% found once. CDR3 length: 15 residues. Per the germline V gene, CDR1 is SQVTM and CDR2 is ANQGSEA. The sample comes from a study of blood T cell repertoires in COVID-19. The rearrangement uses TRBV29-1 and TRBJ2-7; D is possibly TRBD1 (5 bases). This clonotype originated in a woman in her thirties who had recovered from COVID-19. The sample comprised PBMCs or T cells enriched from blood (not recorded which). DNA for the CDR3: TGCAGAGTTGATCAGGGCCCAGAACCCGGCTACGAGCAGTACTTC. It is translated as CRVDQGPEPGYEQYF.